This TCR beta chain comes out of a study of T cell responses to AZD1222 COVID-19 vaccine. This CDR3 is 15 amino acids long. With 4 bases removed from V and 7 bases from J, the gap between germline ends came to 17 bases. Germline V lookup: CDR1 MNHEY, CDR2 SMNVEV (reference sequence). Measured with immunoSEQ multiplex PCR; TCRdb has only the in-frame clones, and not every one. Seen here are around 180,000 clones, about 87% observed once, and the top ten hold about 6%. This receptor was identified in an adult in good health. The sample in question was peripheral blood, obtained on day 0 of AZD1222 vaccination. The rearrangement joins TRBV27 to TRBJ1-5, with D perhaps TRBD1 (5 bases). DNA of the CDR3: TGTGCCAGCAGTTCCAGCGGGGGTCGACGCCAGCCCCAGCATTTT. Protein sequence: CASSSSGGRRQPQHF.